Listed below are T cell receptor beta chains from one sample, sequenced in a study of shared clonotypes between healthy human individuals. Clones were read by immunoSEQ multiplex PCR, and TCRdb kept only the in-frame ones, dropping some. This sample yields about a million clones, of which 70% to 85% are seen a single time; almost 0.9% belongs to the top ten. Input material: memory CD4+ T cells from PBMCs. The receptors derive from a man aged 18 to 29 in good health. Some clones in this sample may be carry-over from other donors' samples. CDR3s include the opening cysteine and the closing phenylalanine or tryptophan. A D gene is named only where the DNA matches it firmly. Only some rows state a clone size, as once, few, many or a class for expanded clones.

>.|.|TRBJ2-3|TRBV15
CATSRDPSTDTQYF
TGTGCCACCAGCAGAGATCCATCCACAGATACGCAGTATTTT
>.|.|TRBJ2-3|TRBV9
CASSVDLGANTDTQYF
TGTGCCAGCAGCGTAGATTTAGGGGCCAACACAGATACGCAGTATTTT
>.|.|TRBJ2-3|TRBV7-3
CASSLTRRTDTQYF
TGTGCCAGCAGCTTAACGAGGCGTACGGATACGCAGTATTTT
>.|TRBD1|TRBJ1-2|TRBV28
CASSLTGGGEGGYTF
TGTGCCAGCAGTTTAACAGGGGGCGGAGAGGGAGGCTACACCTTC
>few|.|TRBJ1-5|TRBV28
CASSTLGLRNQPQHF
TGTGCCAGCAGTACCCTTGGACTTCGCAATCAGCCCCAGCATTTT
>.|.|TRBJ2-7|TRBV27
CASTSGRRYEQYF
TGTGCCAGTACATCCGGCCGACGTTACGAGCAGTACTTC
>.|TRBD1|TRBJ2-7|TRBV27
CASSLVQGASEQYF
TGTGCCAGCAGTTTAGTCCAGGGGGCGAGTGAGCAGTACTTC
>.|.|TRBJ1-1|TRBV6-1
CASSEASGAFF
TGTGCCAGCAGTGAAGCGTCCGGGGCTTTCTTT
>.|.|TRBJ2-6|TRBV4-3
CASSPSLSGANVLTF
TGCGCCAGCAGCCCCTCCCTCTCTGGGGCCAACGTCCTGACTTTC
>.|.|TRBJ2-5|TRBV7-2
CASSLTVGTQYF
TGTGCCAGCAGCTTAACGGTTGGGACCCAGTACTTC
>few|TRBD2|TRBJ2-1|TRBV9
CASSRSRAGGYNEQFF
TGTGCCAGCAGCCGTAGTAGGGCGGGAGGTTACAATGAGCAGTTCTTC
>once|.|TRBJ2-2|TRBV9
CASSVDRVPGELFF
TGTGCCAGCAGCGTAGATAGGGTACCCGGGGAGCTGTTTTTT
>.|.|TRBJ2-3|TRBV11-2
CASSLENGDTQYF
TGTGCCAGCAGCTTAGAGAATGGAGATACGCAGTATTTT
>.|.|TRBJ1-5|TRBV4-1
CASSQGPIEYSNQPQHF
TGCGCCAGCAGCCAAGGTCCCATAGAGTATAGCAATCAGCCCCAGCATTTT
>.|.|TRBJ1-1|TRBV28
CASSHRMNTEAFF
TGTGCCAGCAGCCACAGGATGAACACTGAAGCTTTCTTT
>.|.|TRBJ1-5|TRBV10-2
CASSEVPDQPQHF
TGCGCCAGCAGTGAGGTCCCCGATCAGCCCCAGCATTTT
>.|.|TRBJ2-7|TRBV6-5
CASSYGVGQHAYEQYF
TGTGCCAGCAGTTACGGAGTTGGACAGCATGCCTACGAGCAGTACTTC
>.|.|TRBJ1-2|TRBV6-1
CASSGWEGGYTF
TGTGCCAGCAGTGGGTGGGAGGGGGGCTACACCTTC
>once|TRBD1|TRBJ2-4|TRBV15
CATSRDWDRGNIQYF
TGTGCCACCAGCAGAGATTGGGACAGGGGGAACATTCAGTACTTC
>.|.|TRBJ1-6|TRBV28
CASTRQVNSPLHF
TGTGCCAGCACCCGACAGGTCAATTCACCCCTCCACTTT
>.|.|TRBJ2-3|TRBV5-4
CASRQGGERGRDTQYF
TGTGCCAGCAGACAAGGGGGGGAGAGGGGAAGAGATACGCAGTATTTT
>.|.|TRBJ1-5|TRBV5-1
CASSLAGGQPQHF
TGCGCCAGCAGCTTAGCGGGAGGACAGCCCCAGCATTTT
>few|TRBD1|TRBJ1-2|TRBV6-5
CASGYRDSLYGYTF
TGTGCCAGCGGGTACCGGGACAGCCTCTATGGCTACACCTTC
>.|TRBD2|TRBJ2-1|TRBV5-1
CASSPSGTYNEQFF
TGCGCCAGCAGCCCTAGCGGGACGTACAATGAGCAGTTCTTC
>.|.|TRBJ1-1|TRBV19
CASTPLGGINTEAFF
TGTGCCAGTACCCCGTTGGGGGGGATCAACACTGAAGCTTTCTTT
>.|.|TRBJ2-7|TRBV4-1
CASSQPVQSRSSYEQYF
TGCGCCAGCAGCCAACCCGTACAGTCCCGCTCCTCCTACGAGCAGTACTTC
>.|.|TRBJ2-3|TRBV10-1
CASSESQGTQYF
TGCGCCAGCAGTGAGTCGCAGGGTACGCAGTATTTT
>many|.|TRBJ1-1|TRBV29-1
CSAYFRGTEAFF
TGCAGCGCTTACTTCAGGGGTACTGAAGCTTTCTTT
>once|TRBD1|TRBJ1-2|TRBV7-2
CASSPSPGQGISYTF
TGTGCCAGCAGCCCTTCCCCGGGACAGGGGATTAGCTACACCTTC
>once|.|TRBJ2-7|TRBV6-5
CASSYSGQGGEQYF
TGTGCCAGCAGTTACTCGGGCCAGGGAGGCGAGCAGTACTTC
>.|TRBD2|TRBJ2-3|TRBV2
CASVRGLAGTDTQYF
TGTGCCAGCGTAAGGGGACTAGCGGGAACAGATACGCAGTATTTT
>.|.|TRBJ1-1|TRBV2
CASSVQQGRTEAFF
TGTGCCAGCAGTGTGCAACAGGGACGAACTGAAGCTTTCTTT
>.|.|TRBJ1-1|TRBV9
CASSVEHGGGAFF
TGTGCCAGCAGCGTAGAACATGGAGGAGGCGCTTTCTTT
>.|TRBD2|TRBJ2-1|TRBV7-9
CASSSSGFAGGDTYNEQFF
TGTGCCAGCAGCTCGTCGGGTTTTGCGGGAGGGGATACGTACAATGAGCAGTTCTTC
>.|.|TRBJ2-5|TRBV28
CASMGGRAGVMETQYF
TGTGCCAGCATGGGCGGACGCGCGGGTGTTATGGAGACCCAGTACTTC
>once|TRBD1|TRBJ1-2|TRBV7-9
CASSLFQGDGYTF
TGTGCCAGCAGCTTGTTTCAGGGGGATGGCTACACCTTC
>few|.|TRBJ2-1|TRBV5-6
CASSSAHQRSYNEQFF
TGTGCCAGCAGCTCAGCTCACCAACGATCCTACAATGAGCAGTTCTTC
>.|TRBD1|TRBJ1-5|TRBV7-9
CASSSTTGNKEPQHF
TGTGCCAGCAGCTCGACGACAGGGAACAAGGAGCCCCAGCATTTT
>.|TRBD1|TRBJ2-7|TRBV19
CASSILGGTGVYEQYF
TGTGCCAGTAGTATTCTGGGGGGGACAGGGGTCTACGAGCAGTACTTC
>.|.|TRBJ1-2|TRBV5-6
CASSNRGGYTF
TGTGCCAGCAGTAATAGGGGTGGCTACACCTTC
>few|TRBD1|TRBJ1-3|TRBV7-8
CASSTRQGANTIYF
TGTGCCAGCAGCACACGACAGGGGGCAAACACCATATATTTT
>few|TRBD1|TRBJ1-2|TRBV10-2
CASRGQLNYGYTF
TGCGCCAGCAGGGGACAGCTAAACTATGGCTACACCTTC